This TCR beta chain comes out of a study of T cells in Graves' hyperthyroidism and ophthalmopathy. There are many counts of this clonotype. The CDR3 contains 15 residues. CDR1 and CDR2 (germline): SGHNT, YENEEA. V was shortened by 3 bases and J by 8 bases, with 19 bases between the two germline ends. Regions amplified from RNA transcripts were the TCR beta CDR3 regions. Carried out on the TCR CDR3, a first-round RT-PCR used the HTBI primer set. TCRdb passed the multiplex PCR reads through MiXCR, listing each CDR3 protein once. The repertoire holds approximately 600,000 distinct CDR3 sequences, around 15% seen once, with around 4.5% in the top ten. Every diagnosis used clinical symptoms, serum thyroxine and TRAb, thyroid ultrasound and orbital computed tomography.

The sequence was collected from a woman aged 40 to 50 with Graves' ophthalmopathy. The V call is TRBV11-3, the J call TRBJ1-2, with D possibly being TRBD1 (5 bases). Sequenced: blood. CDR3: CASSFTAGAGAGYTF. CDR3 DNA: TGTGCCAGCAGCTTCACGGCCGGGGCCGGGGCGGGCTACACCTTC. Full variable domain (missing parts from reference TRBV11-3 and TRBJ1-2): EAGVVQSPRYKIIEKKQPVAFWCNPISGHNTLYWYLQNLGQGPELLIRYENEEAVDDSQLPKDRFSAERLKGVDSTLKIQPAELGDSAVYLCASSFTAGAGAGYTFGSGTRLTVV.